This T cell receptor beta chain came from a study of blood T cell repertoires in COVID-19. Turning to the study itself: Whether acute or convalescent, the COVID-19 samples came from the United States, Italy and Spain. Sources were T cells, B-cell-depleted T cells, or PBMCs; the material itself was cDNA or gDNA.

This CDR3 spans 13 amino acids. CDR1 and CDR2 (germline): MGHRA, YSYEKL. V lost 5 bases and J lost 5, with 12 bases in between. TCRdb keeps only in-frame clones here, not all; method: immunoSEQ multiplex PCR. The table has some 120,000 clones, over 75% seen once. The sequenced material came from peripheral blood. This chain uses TRBV4-1 with TRBJ1-2; D is ambiguous. This receptor was obtained from a human donor with active COVID-19. The donor label of this sample is uncertain. The CDR3 region is CASSGSGEYGYTF. In DNA, the CDR3 is TGCGCCAGCAGCGGGAGTGGGGAGTATGGCTACACCTTC.